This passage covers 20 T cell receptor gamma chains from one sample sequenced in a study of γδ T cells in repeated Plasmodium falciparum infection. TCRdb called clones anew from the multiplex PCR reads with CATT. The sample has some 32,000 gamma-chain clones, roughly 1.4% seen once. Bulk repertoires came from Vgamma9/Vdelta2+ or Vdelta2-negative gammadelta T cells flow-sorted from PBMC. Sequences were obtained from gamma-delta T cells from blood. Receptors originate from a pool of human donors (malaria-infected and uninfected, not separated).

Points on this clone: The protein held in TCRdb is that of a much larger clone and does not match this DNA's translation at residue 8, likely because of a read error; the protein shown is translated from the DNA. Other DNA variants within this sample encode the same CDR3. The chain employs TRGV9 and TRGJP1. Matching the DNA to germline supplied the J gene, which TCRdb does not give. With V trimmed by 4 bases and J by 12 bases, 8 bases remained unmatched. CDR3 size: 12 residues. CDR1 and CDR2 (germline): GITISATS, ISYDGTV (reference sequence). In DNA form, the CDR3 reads TGTGCCTTGTGGGAACCCAGTCGGTTCAAGATATTT. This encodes CALWEPSRFKIF.

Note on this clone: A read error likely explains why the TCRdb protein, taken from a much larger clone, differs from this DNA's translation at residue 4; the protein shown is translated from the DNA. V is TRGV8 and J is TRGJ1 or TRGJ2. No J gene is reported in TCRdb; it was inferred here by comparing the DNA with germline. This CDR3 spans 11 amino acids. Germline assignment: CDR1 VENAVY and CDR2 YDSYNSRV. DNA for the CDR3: TGTGCCACCCGGGATAGTAACCGGAAACTCTTT. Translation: CATRDSNRKLF.

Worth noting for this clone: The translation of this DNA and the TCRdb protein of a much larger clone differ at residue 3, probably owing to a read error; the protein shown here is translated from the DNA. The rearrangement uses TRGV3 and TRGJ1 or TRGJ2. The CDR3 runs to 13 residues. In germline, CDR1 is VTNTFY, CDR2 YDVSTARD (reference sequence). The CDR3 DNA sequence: TGTGCCCCCTGGGACAGGCCAGAATATAAGAAACTCTTT. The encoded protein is CAPWDRPEYKKLF.

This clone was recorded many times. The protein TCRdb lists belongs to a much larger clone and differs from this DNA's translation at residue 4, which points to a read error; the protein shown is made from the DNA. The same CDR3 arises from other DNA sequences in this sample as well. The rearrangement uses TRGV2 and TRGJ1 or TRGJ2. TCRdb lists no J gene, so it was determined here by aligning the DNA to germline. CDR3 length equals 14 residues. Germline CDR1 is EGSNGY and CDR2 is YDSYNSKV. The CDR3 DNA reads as TGTGCCACCCGGGACGGGCCGCGATATTATAAGAAACTCTTT. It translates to CATRDGPRYYKKLF.

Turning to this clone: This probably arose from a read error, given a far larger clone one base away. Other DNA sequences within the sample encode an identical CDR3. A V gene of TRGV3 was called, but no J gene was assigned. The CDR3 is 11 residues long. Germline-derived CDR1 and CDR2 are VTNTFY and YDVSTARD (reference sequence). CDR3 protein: CATWARDKKLF. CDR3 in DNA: TGTGCCACCTGGGCAAGGGATAAGAAGCTCTTT.

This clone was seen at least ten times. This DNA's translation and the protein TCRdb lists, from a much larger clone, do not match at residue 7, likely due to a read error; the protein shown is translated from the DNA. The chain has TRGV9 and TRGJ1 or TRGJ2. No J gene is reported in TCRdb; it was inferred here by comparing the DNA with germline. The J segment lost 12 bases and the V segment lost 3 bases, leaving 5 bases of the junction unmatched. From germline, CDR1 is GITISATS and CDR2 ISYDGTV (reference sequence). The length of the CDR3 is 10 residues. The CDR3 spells CALWEPGKLF. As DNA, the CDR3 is TGTGCCTTGTGGGAGCCCGGGAAACTCTTT.

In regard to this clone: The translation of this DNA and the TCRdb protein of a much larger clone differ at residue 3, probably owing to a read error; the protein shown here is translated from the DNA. The CDR3 DNA sequence: TGTGCCATGTGGGATTACTCGAAGAAACTCTTT. Its protein is CAMWDYSKKLF. The rearrangement joins TRGV9 to TRGJ1 or TRGJ2. The J gene, absent from TCRdb, was called here by matching the DNA to germline. CDR1 and CDR2 from the germline V gene are GITISATS and ISYDGTV (reference sequence). This CDR3 comprises 11 residues.

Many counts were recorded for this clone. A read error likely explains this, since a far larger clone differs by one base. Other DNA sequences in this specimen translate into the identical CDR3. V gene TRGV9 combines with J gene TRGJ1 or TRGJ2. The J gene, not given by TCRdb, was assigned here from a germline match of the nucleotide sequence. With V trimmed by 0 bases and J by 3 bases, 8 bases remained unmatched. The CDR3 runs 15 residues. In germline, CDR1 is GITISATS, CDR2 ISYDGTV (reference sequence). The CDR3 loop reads CALWEVHPFYYKKLF. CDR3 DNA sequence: TGTGCCTTGTGGGAGGTGCACCCTTTTTATTATAAGAAACTCTTT.

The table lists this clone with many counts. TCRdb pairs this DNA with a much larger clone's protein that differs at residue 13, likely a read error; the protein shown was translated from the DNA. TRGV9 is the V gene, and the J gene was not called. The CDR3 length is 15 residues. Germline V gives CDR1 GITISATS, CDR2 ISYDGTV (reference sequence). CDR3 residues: CALWEVRSTGWFEIF. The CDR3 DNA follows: TGTGCCTTGTGGGAGGTGCGTTCCACTGGTTGGTTCGAGATATTT.

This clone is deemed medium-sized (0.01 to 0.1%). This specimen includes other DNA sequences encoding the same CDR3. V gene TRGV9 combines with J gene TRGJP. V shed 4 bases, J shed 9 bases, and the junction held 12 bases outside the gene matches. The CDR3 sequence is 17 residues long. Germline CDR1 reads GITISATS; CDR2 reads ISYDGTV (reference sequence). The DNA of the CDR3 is TGTGCCTTGTGGGATAACCTAAACGGGTTGGGCAAAAAAATCAAGGTATTT. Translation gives CALWDNLNGLGKKIKVF.

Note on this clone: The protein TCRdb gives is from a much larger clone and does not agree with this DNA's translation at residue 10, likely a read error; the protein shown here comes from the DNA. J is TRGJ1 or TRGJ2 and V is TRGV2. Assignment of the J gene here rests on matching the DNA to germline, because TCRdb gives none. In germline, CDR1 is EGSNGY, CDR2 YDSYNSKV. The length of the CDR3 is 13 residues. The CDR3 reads CATWDGQFYRKLF. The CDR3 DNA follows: TGTGCCACCTGGGACGGGCAATTCTATAGGAAACTCTTT.

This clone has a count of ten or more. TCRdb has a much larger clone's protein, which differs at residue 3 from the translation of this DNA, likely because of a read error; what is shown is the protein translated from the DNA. CDR3 sequence reads: CASWEVQIELGKKIKVF. CDR3 nucleotides: TGTGCCTCGTGGGAGGTGCAGATTGAGTTGGGCAAAAAAATCAAGGTATTT. V usage is TRGV9 and J usage is TRGJP. No J gene was available from TCRdb, and it was assigned here by a germline match of the DNA. The CDR3 is made up of 17 amino acids. CDR1 and CDR2 (germline): GITISATS, ISYDGTV (reference sequence).

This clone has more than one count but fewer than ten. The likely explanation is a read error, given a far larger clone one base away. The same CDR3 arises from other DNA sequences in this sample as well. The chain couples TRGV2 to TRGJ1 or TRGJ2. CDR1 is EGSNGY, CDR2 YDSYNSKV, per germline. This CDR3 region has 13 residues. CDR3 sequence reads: CATWDGTRGQLFF. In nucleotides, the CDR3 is TGTGCCACCTGGGACGGGACCAGAGGCCAGTTGTTCTTT.

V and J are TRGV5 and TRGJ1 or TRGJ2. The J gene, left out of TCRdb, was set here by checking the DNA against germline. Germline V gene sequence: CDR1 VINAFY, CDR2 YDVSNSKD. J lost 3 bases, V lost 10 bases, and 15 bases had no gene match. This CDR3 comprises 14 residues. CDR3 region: CATGTRLRYYKKLF. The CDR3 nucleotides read TGTGCCACTGGGACACGCCTTCGTTATTATAAGAAACTCTTT.

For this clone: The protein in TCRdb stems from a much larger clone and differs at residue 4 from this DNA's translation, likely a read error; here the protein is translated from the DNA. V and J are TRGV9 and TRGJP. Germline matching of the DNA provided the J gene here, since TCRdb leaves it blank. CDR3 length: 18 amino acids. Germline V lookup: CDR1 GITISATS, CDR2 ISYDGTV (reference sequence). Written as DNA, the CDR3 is TGTGCCTTGCGGGAGGTGCAGTCTACGAGTTTGGGCAAAAAAATCAAGGTATTT. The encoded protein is CALREVQSTSLGKKIKVF.

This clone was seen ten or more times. CDR3 in amino acids: CATWDRSNYYKKLF. CDR3 DNA: TGTGCCACCTGGGACAGGTCGAATTATTATAAGAAACTCTTT. This sequence joins TRGV3 and TRGJ1 or TRGJ2. The germline V gene encodes CDR1 VTNTFY and CDR2 YDVSTARD (reference sequence). The CDR3 runs 14 residues. V lost 0 bases and J lost 0; bases outside the gene matches: 2.

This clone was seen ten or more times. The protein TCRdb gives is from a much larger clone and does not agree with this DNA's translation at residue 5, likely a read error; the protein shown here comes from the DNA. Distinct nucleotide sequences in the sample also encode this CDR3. The CDR3 sequence: CATWGGPYKKLF. Written as DNA, the CDR3 is TGTGCCACCTGGGGCGGGCCTTATAAGAAACTCTTT. The rearrangement links TRGV2 to TRGJ1 or TRGJ2. Since TCRdb gives no J gene, matching the DNA to germline was used here to assign it. The CDR3 runs to 12 residues. Germline V gives CDR1 EGSNGY, CDR2 YDSYNSKV.

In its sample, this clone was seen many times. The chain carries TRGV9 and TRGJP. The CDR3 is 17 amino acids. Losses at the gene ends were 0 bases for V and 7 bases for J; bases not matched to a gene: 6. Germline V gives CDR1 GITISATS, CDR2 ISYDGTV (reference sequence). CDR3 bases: TGTGCCTTGTGGGAGGTGCTATTGGAGTTGGGCAAAAAAATCAAGGTATTT. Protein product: CALWEVLLELGKKIKVF.

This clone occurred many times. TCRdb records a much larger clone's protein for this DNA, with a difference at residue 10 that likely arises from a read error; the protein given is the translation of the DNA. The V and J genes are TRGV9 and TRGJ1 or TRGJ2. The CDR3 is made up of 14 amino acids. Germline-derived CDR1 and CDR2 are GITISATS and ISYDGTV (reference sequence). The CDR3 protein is CALWEVGNYCKKLF. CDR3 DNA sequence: TGTGCCTTGTGGGAGGTGGGGAATTATTGTAAGAAACTCTTT.

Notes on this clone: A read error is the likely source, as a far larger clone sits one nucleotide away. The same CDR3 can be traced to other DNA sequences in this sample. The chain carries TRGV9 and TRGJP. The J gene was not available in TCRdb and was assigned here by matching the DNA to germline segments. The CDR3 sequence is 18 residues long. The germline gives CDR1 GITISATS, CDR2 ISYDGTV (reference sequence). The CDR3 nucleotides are TGTGCCTTGTGGGAGGTAAGGTCGGAAGAGTTGGGTAAAAAAATCAAGGTATTT. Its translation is CALWEVRSEELGKKIKVF.